This T cell receptor (beta chain) was retrieved from a study of graft-versus-host responses after intestinal transplantation. Turning to the study itself: Recipients got multivisceral, liver-intestinal, or isolated intestinal transplants. Broader study findings: Some GvH clones were seen earlier in gut or blood, suggesting intestinal origin. Among circulating GvH clones, peak levels were associated with early post-transplant declines in HvG clones.

About this clone: No antigen is known for it.

Germline V gives CDR1 SEHNR, CDR2 FQNEAQ (reference sequence). Trimming at V came to 5 bases and at J to 9 bases, leaving 3 bases not matched to a gene. CDR3 length: 13 amino acids. The assay was immunoSEQ multiplex PCR, and TCRdb's table has in-frame clones only and misses some. In the table there are 80,000 to 100,000 clones, under 95% of which are singletons. The chain links TRBV7-9 to TRBJ2-1, with 11 bases lining up with TRBD2. The sequence was collected from a human donor who was the organ donor for an intestinal transplant. Sequenced here: unstimulated CD8+ T cells sorted from spleen or lymph node cells, sampled before transplant. This chain's CDR3 is CASSTGLAAEQFF. CDR3 in DNA: TGTGCCAGCAGCACGGGACTAGCGGCTGAGCAGTTCTTC.